This T cell receptor (beta chain) was sequenced for a study of T cell responses to AZD1222 COVID-19 vaccine. As for the study in general: Combined were second doses at about 4 or about 12 weeks.

Study results and caveats: Spike-specific TCR breadth rose after two AZD1222 doses, and depth rose as well. Regions 160-218 and 743-854 held dominance among vaccine-associated CD4 TCRs, which spanned spike. Clonal diversity was possibly underestimated, and the donors were mostly white British, with more females.

The method was immunoSEQ multiplex PCR; TCRdb's version includes in-frame clones alone and lacks a portion of them. The sample consists of 100,000 to 150,000 clones, 70% to 90% of them appearing once. A word on this clone: What it binds is not known.

This TCR was recovered from an adult in good health. The input for sequencing was peripheral blood, taken on day 0 of AZD1222 vaccination.

CDR3 residues: CASSPLSGVQTGELFF. The DNA of the CDR3 is TGTGCCAGCTCACCTCTCTCGGGAGTTCAAACCGGGGAGCTGTTTTTT. The chain combines TRBV18 with TRBJ2-2, with D maybe TRBD2 (6 bases). The germline V and J ends were trimmed by 3 bases and 5 bases, with 16 bases remaining between them. Per germline, CDR1 KGHSH and CDR2 LQKENI. This CDR3 has 16 amino acids.